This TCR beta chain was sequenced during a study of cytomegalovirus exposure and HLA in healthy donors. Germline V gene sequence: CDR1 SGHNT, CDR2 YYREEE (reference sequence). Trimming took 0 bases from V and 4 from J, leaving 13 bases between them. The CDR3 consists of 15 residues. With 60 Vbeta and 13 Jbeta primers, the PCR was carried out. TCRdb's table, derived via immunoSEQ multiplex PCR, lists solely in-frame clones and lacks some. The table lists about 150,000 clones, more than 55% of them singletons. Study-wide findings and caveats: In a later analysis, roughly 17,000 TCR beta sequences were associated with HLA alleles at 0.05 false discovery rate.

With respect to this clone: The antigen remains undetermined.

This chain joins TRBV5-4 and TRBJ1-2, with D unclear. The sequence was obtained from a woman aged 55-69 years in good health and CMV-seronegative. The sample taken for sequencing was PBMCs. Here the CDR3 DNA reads TGTGCCAGCAGCTTGGCCAAGGGAGATAGCTATGGCTACACCTTC. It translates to CASSLAKGDSYGYTF.